These T cell receptor beta chains were read from a single sample in a study of blood T cell repertoires in COVID-19. Generated by immunoSEQ multiplex PCR, the TCRdb table keeps only in-frame clones and is missing some. Here the sample spans more than 250,000 clones, approximately 85% being singletons. The sample taken for sequencing was PBMCs or T cells enriched from blood (not recorded which). All receptors come from a man under 40 who had recovered from COVID-19. Both conserved end residues are part of each CDR3. A D gene is named only where the DNA matches it firmly. Clone size is shown for a subset of rows, as once, few, many or a class of expanded clone.

abundance | j_gene | len | d_gene | v_gene | CDR3aa
NA | TRBJ2-1 | 18 | TRBD1 | TRBV5-1 | CASSFLRPGQSYKAEQFF
NA | TRBJ1-6 | 18 | NA | TRBV11-2 | CASSYIPGGASYNSPLHF
few | TRBJ1-3 | 17 | TRBD1 | TRBV12-5 | CASGLVRRDRPANTIYF
few | TRBJ2-7 | 14 | TRBD1 | TRBV4-2 | CASSQGTGGREQYF
NA | TRBJ1-3 | 16 | NA | TRBV5-4 | CASSPSGWSSGNTIYF
once | TRBJ1-5 | 14 | NA | TRBV24-1 | CATQGILGNQPQHF
NA | TRBJ2-7 | 14 | NA | TRBV18 | CASSPAPGSYEQYF
once | TRBJ1-1 | 10 | NA | TRBV20-1 | CSAEYTEAFF
once | TRBJ1-2 | 14 | TRBD1 | TRBV19 | CASSILTGGDGYTF
NA | TRBJ1-1 | 13 | NA | TRBV10-3 | CAVRSGLNTEAFF
NA | TRBJ2-2 | 12 | NA | TRBV6-5 | CASEGYTGELFF
many | TRBJ2-2 | 17 | TRBD1 | TRBV13 | CASSSTGTGVYTGELFF
NA | TRBJ1-6 | 19 | TRBD1 | TRBV3-1/TRBV3-2 | CASSLVTISGTGYNSPLHF
NA | TRBJ2-4 | 16 | TRBD1 | TRBV9 | CASSVGQGLTKNIQYF
NA | TRBJ2-3 | 13 | NA | TRBV5-1 | CASSPTPQDTQYF
NA | TRBJ2-3 | 18 | TRBD1 | TRBV10-1 | CASSESMPVQGASDTQYF
NA | TRBJ1-2 | 15 | NA | TRBV19 | CASSLTPDKTYGYTF
few | TRBJ2-3 | 13 | NA | TRBV5-1 | CASSSQPRDTQYF
NA | TRBJ1-2 | 16 | NA | TRBV5-8 | CASSFLTEYINYGYTF
NA | TRBJ1-3 | 15 | NA | TRBV5-5 | CASSLIDSVGNTIYF
NA | TRBJ1-6 | 16 | NA | TRBV6-1 | CASSEGRGSYNSPLHF
NA | TRBJ1-2 | 13 | TRBD1 | TRBV19 | CASSRTGYYGYTF
NA | TRBJ2-3 | 16 | TRBD1 | TRBV6-5 | CASSYGGTGVGDTQYF
NA | TRBJ2-7 | 14 | NA | TRBV21-1 | CASREAGEYYEQYF
NA | TRBJ2-3 | 15 | NA | TRBV21-1 | CASSSGLAGGNTQYF
NA | TRBJ2-3 | 16 | NA | TRBV7-2 | CASSLRPFVQGETQYF
NA | TRBJ2-5 | 13 | NA | TRBV5-1 | CASSWGVVETQYF
few | TRBJ2-7 | 13 | NA | TRBV2 | CASSEANSGRQYF
once | TRBJ2-2 | 16 | NA | TRBV9 | CASSVVGAHHTGELFF
NA | TRBJ2-7 | 13 | NA | TRBV6-5 | CASRRGHGYEQYF
NA | TRBJ2-7 | 11 | NA | TRBV12-3/TRBV12-4 | CASSVSQEQYF
NA | TRBJ1-2 | 13 | NA | TRBV19 | CASSRRGNYGYTF
NA | TRBJ1-4 | 16 | NA | TRBV3-1/TRBV3-2 | CASSQDGPGGAEKLFF
NA | TRBJ1-1 | 14 | NA | TRBV19 | CASSMPGGNTEAFF
once | TRBJ1-2 | 14 | NA | TRBV6-5 | CASSSSSGGYGYTF
NA | TRBJ1-1 | 12 | NA | TRBV3-1/TRBV3-2 | CATKPGNTEAFF
NA | TRBJ2-7 | 13 | NA | TRBV10-1 | CASSESSSYEQYF
NA | TRBJ2-1 | 15 | TRBD1 | TRBV11-2 | CASSFLTGPYNEQFF
NA | TRBJ2-1 | 15 | NA | TRBV6-5 | CASSPREGFYNEQFF
few | TRBJ1-5 | 15 | NA | TRBV5-6 | CASSPFGGSNQPQHF
NA | TRBJ1-2 | 18 | NA | TRBV3-1/TRBV3-2 | CASSQVSGLGGRIYGYTF